The text below deals with one TCR beta chain. Germline CDR1 and CDR2: SGHAT and FQDESV (reference sequence). V lost 5 bases to trimming and J lost 4 bases; unmatched junction nucleotides: 14. The CDR3 has 18 amino acids. TCRdb re-derived calls from the 5' RACE reads in MiXCR, one entry per CDR3 protein. This table has 270,000 or so distinct CDR3 sequences, about 18% appearing once. This sample was included in a study of CD8 T cells in ankylosing spondylitis. The receptor was derived from a male donor with ankylosing spondylitis or in good health (not recorded which). This chain joins TRBV11-1 and TRBJ2-1; 10 positions match TRBD1. Sequences were obtained from blood, either unsorted or a sorted T cell fraction (not recorded which). This chain's CDR3 is CASSALLTTGGPYNEQFF. DNA for the CDR3: TGTGCCAGCAGCGCACTACTTACGACAGGGGGCCCTTACAATGAGCAGTTCTTC. The full variable domain, its missing parts supplied by reference TRBV11-1 and TRBJ2-1, is EAEVAQSPRYKITEKSQAVAFWCDPISGHATLYWYRQILGQGPELLVQFQDESVVDDSQLPKDRFSAERLKGVDSTLKIQPAELGDSAMYLCASSALLTTGGPYNEQFFGPGTRLTVL.